The 30 T cell receptor beta chains listed next were all sequenced from one sample in a study of cytomegalovirus exposure and HLA in healthy donors. PCR involved 60 Vbeta and 13 Jbeta primers. Profiling relied on immunoSEQ multiplex PCR, and the TCRdb table lists in-frame clones only, not all of them. The sample yields 99,000 or so clones, roughly 13% seen once. The sequenced sample consisted of PBMCs. Source of these receptors: a middle-aged man in good health and CMV-seropositive.

This clone was seen a handful of times. The gene calls are TRBV28 and TRBJ2-7; no clear D gene. Germline lookup yields CDR1 MDHEN and CDR2 SYDVKM. The CDR3 runs 13 residues. Trimming removed 6 bases at V and 0 bases at J, with 9 bases between. CDR3 nucleotide sequence: TGTGCCAGCAGGGGCTCTAACTCCTACGAGCAGTACTTC. It is translated as CASRGSNSYEQYF.

As for this clone: The sample carries other DNA sequences with the same CDR3. The chain recombines TRBV30 with TRBJ2-7; D uncertain. Germline V gene lookup returns CDR1 GTSNPN and CDR2 SVGIG (reference sequence). This CDR3 is 12 amino acids long. V was trimmed by 0 bases and J by 3 bases, leaving 6 bases between them. The CDR3 nucleotides are TGTGCCTGGAGTGTACGAGGCTACGAGCAGTACTTC. Translating it yields CAWSVRGYEQYF.

V usage is TRBV19 and J usage is TRBJ2-5; 10 bases are shared with TRBD1. The end of the DNA aligns better with TRBJ2-7, so the J call may be wrong. Germline assignment: CDR1 LNHDA and CDR2 SQIVND (reference sequence). This CDR3 spans 14 amino acids. CDR3 residues: CASSRGQGWYEQYF. Here the CDR3 DNA reads TGTGCCAGTAGTCGGGGACAGGGGTGGTACGAGCAGTACTTC.

This clone was seen a few times. This chain links TRBV28 with TRBJ2-3; TRBD2 agrees at 9 bases. CDR1 and CDR2 (germline): MDHEN, SYDVKM. The CDR3 consists of 20 residues. V shed 7 bases and J 4 bases; nucleotides not matched to a gene: 24. The CDR3 protein is CASITLGGPGALAGADTQYF. Written as DNA, the CDR3 is TGTGCCAGCATTACGCTAGGAGGGCCAGGGGCACTAGCGGGTGCAGATACGCAGTATTTT.

This clone has only a few counts. The chain carries TRBV6-5 and TRBJ2-5; weak D call: TRBD2 (5 bases). With 6 bases removed from V and 4 bases from J, the gap between germline ends came to 9 bases. The CDR3 totals 12 residues. The germline V gene encodes CDR1 MNHEY and CDR2 SVGAGI. CDR3 nucleotides: TGTGCCAGCAGCGTAGCGCGAGAGACCCAGTACTTC. This translates into CASSVARETQYF.

This clone was seen a few times. The chain employs TRBV7-6 and TRBJ2-2; TRBD2 agrees at 13 bases. The V segment lost 4 bases and the J segment 7 bases; nucleotides outside the gene matches: 6. Germline-derived CDR1 and CDR2 are SGHVS and FNYEAQ. The CDR3 covers 16 residues. CDR3 DNA: TGTGCCAGCAGCTCACGGACTAGCGGGAGTATCGGGGAGCTGTTTTTT. Its translation is CASSSRTSGSIGELFF. Looking up the rest from reference TRBV7-6 and TRBJ2-2 gives the full variable domain: GAGVSQSPRYKVTKRGQDVALRCDPISGHVSLYWYRQALGQGPEFLTYFNYEAQQDKSGLPNDRFSAERPEGSISTLTIQRTEQRDSAMYRCASSSRTSGSIGELFFGEGSRLTVL.

This clone occurred a few times. The chain has TRBV20-1 and TRBJ2-3; D unresolved. The CDR3 loop spans 11 amino acids. CDR1 is DFQATT and CDR2 is SNEGSKA in the germline V gene (reference sequence). Trimming left V 3 bases short and J 6 bases short, with 7 bases between. The CDR3 bases are TGCAGTGCTAGGCCCAGGGATACGCAGTATTTT. Amino acids: CSARPRDTQYF.

This clone was seen a few times. The genes are TRBV16 and TRBJ2-6, with D perhaps TRBD1 (6 bases). This CDR3 contains 15 residues. Trimming took 4 bases from V and 0 from J, leaving 7 bases between them. CDR1 is KGHSY and CDR2 is FQNENV in the germline V gene. The CDR3: CASSPDSSGANVLTF. CDR3 sequence (DNA): TGTGCCAGCAGCCCGGACAGCTCTGGGGCCAACGTCCTGACTTTC.

This clone was picked up a small number of times. This rearrangement joins TRBV10-3 to TRBJ2-7, with TRBD2 matching over 14 bases. Trimming cost V 6 bases and J 5 bases; bases outside gene matches: 0. Germline V gene sequence: CDR1 ENHRY, CDR2 SYGVKD. The length of the CDR3 is 13 residues. The CDR3 is CAIRGLAGDEQYF. The CDR3 region has the DNA TGTGCCATCAGGGGACTAGCGGGAGACGAGCAGTACTTC.

This chain links TRBV9 with TRBJ2-7; D remains ambiguous. The CDR3 loop spans 15 amino acids. Trimming took off 4 bases at V and 3 bases at J, with 17 bases between the two ends. Germline-derived CDR1 and CDR2 are SGDLS and YYNGEE. CDR3 sequence: CASSPRGSQGYEQYF. CDR3 bases: TGTGCCAGCAGCCCCCGAGGTAGCCAAGGCTACGAGCAGTACTTC.

The chain recombines TRBV7-9 with TRBJ2-7, with D possibly being TRBD1 (5 bases). Trimming shortened V by 5 bases and J by 0 bases, and 11 bases separated the two germline ends. In germline, CDR1 is SEHNR, CDR2 FQNEAQ (reference sequence). This CDR3 comprises 14 residues. Here the CDR3 reads CASSLSQGSYEQYF. The CDR3 DNA sequence: TGTGCCAGCAGCCTATCCCAGGGCTCCTACGAGCAGTACTTC.

This clone was picked up a small number of times. This chain connects TRBV28 to TRBJ1-4; 7 bases are a match to TRBD1. Germline V CDR1 and CDR2: MDHEN, SYDVKM. The CDR3 length is 12 residues. The V gene end was trimmed by 6 bases and the J gene end by 5 bases; junction bases not matched to a gene: 0. CDR3 in amino acids: CASRQGNEKLFF. CDR3 nucleotide sequence: TGTGCCAGCAGACAGGGGAATGAAAAACTGTTTTTT.

This clone was found a few times. V usage is TRBV7-2 and J usage is TRBJ1-1; 8 bases agree with TRBD1. Germline V gives CDR1 SGHTA, CDR2 FQGNSA. The ends lost 5 bases at V and 8 bases at J; junction bases unmatched: 4. The CDR3 totals 12 residues. The CDR3 sequence is CASSQRTGEAFF. CDR3 coding DNA: TGTGCCAGCAGCCAACGGACAGGGGAAGCTTTCTTT.

This clone turned up a few times. The CDR3 sequence is CASSLAPRLNTEAFF. The CDR3 DNA follows: TGTGCCAGCAGCTTGGCCCCCCGTTTGAACACTGAAGCTTTCTTT. This rearrangement joins TRBV5-6 to TRBJ1-1, with unresolved D. The CDR3 sequence is 15 residues long. Trimming pared 0 bases from V and 0 bases from J, leaving 9 bases between. The germline V gene encodes CDR1 SGHDT and CDR2 YYEEEE. The whole variable domain, filled in from reference TRBV5-6 and TRBJ1-1, reads DAGVTQSPTHLIKTRGQQVTLRCSPKSGHDTVSWYQQALGQGPQFIFQYYEEEERQRGNFPDRFSGHQFPNYSSELNVNALLLGDSALYLCASSLAPRLNTEAFFGQGTRLTVV.

This clone was detected only a few times. V is TRBV7-2 and J is TRBJ2-7; 10 bases align to TRBD2. The V gene's germline CDR1 is SGHTA and CDR2 FQGNSA. J gave up 3 bases and V 5 bases, and 4 bases lay outside the gene matches. This CDR3 has 14 amino acids. DNA for the CDR3: TGTGCCAGCAGCCAGCTAGCGGGAGTCTACGAGCAGTACTTC. Protein: CASSQLAGVYEQYF.

J is TRBJ2-7 and V is TRBV9; a weak D match, TRBD1 (6 bases). V dropped 0 bases and J dropped 5 bases, with 9 bases sitting between them. Germline V lookup: CDR1 SGDLS, CDR2 YYNGEE. The CDR3 has 13 residues. The CDR3 sequence: CASSVAGVNEQYF. CDR3 nucleotides: TGTGCCAGCAGCGTAGCAGGGGTAAACGAGCAGTACTTC.

This clone was found a few times. This rearrangement joins TRBV5-4 to TRBJ2-1; 7 nucleotides align to TRBD2. The germline gives CDR1 SGHNT, CDR2 YYREEE (reference sequence). J lost 1 base, V lost 4 bases, and 5 bases had no gene match. The CDR3 extends over 15 amino acids. CDR3 bases: TGTGCCAGCAGCACAACTAGCGCTTCCTACAATGAGCAGTTCTTC. Its protein is CASSTTSASYNEQFF.

CDR3 residues: CASTDSGTAYEQYF. DNA for the CDR3: TGTGCCAGCACTGATAGCGGGACCGCCTACGAGCAGTACTTC. This chain connects TRBV6-6 to TRBJ2-7, with 8 bases that match TRBD2. J was trimmed by 2 bases and V by 7 bases; bases with no gene match: 7. This CDR3 region has 14 residues. Germline values: CDR1 MNHNY, CDR2 SVGAGI (reference sequence).

This clone turned up a few times. The chain carries TRBV5-4 and TRBJ1-5, with D possibly being TRBD1 (5 bases). Germline loops: CDR1 SGHNT, CDR2 YYREEE (reference sequence). V lost 1 base to trimming and J lost 7 bases, with 15 bases between them. This CDR3 spans 15 amino acids. The DNA of the CDR3 is TGTGCCAGCAGCTTGACACGGGGGACCGGACAGCCCCAGCATTTT. Translation: CASSLTRGTGQPQHF.

The chain recombines TRBV7-2 with TRBJ2-1; D is perhaps TRBD2 (5 bases). CDR1 and CDR2 (germline): SGHTA, FQGNSA. The CDR3 spans 14 residues. V lost 1 base and J lost 10, with 14 bases in between. CDR3 sequence (DNA): TGTGCCAGCAGCTTAGGGAATCTAGCTCGGGAGCAGTTCTTC. Protein sequence: CASSLGNLAREQFF.

The chain is built from TRBV28 and TRBJ1-2; D remains unclear. This CDR3 has 13 amino acids. The V gene's germline CDR1 is MDHEN and CDR2 SYDVKM. V was pared by 5 bases and J by 5 bases, with 12 bases between. CDR3 sequence: CASSGDGIYGYTF. The CDR3 DNA sequence: TGTGCCAGCAGTGGCGACGGGATTTATGGCTACACCTTC.

This clone came up a few times. CDR3 residues: CASRWGGGVWTEAFF. In nucleotides, the CDR3 is TGTGCCTCCCGGTGGGGAGGGGGGGTTTGGACTGAAGCTTTCTTT. This chain uses TRBV30 with TRBJ1-1; D is perhaps TRBD1 (6 bases). This CDR3 comprises 15 residues. Germline-derived CDR1 and CDR2 are GTSNPN and SVGIG (reference sequence). Trimming left V 7 bases short and J 5 bases short, with 23 bases between.

The CDR3 region is CASGPGQGTDTQYF. The DNA for the CDR3 is TGCGCCAGCGGACCGGGACAGGGCACAGATACGCAGTATTTT. The rearrangement links TRBV5-1 to TRBJ2-3; 8 bases map to TRBD1. This CDR3 has 14 residues. Per germline, CDR1 SGHRS and CDR2 YFSETQ. V lost 7 bases and J lost 1; bases outside the gene matches: 5.

This clone was observed a handful of times. The chain couples TRBV30 to TRBJ2-2; D is unresolved. CDR1 GTSNPN and CDR2 SVGIG come from the germline V gene (reference sequence). The CDR3 sequence is 13 residues long. Trimming took 1 base from V and 1 from J, leaving 4 bases between them. This chain's CDR3 is CAWSGQNTGELFF. The CDR3 DNA sequence: TGTGCCTGGAGTGGACAGAACACCGGGGAGCTGTTTTTT.

The V and J genes are TRBV19 and TRBJ1-5; perhaps TRBD1 as D (5 bases). Germline-derived CDR1 and CDR2 are LNHDA and SQIVND (reference sequence). Deletions cut 8 bases from V and 7 bases from J, with 15 bases between. This CDR3 has 13 amino acids. CDR3 loop: CASRLTGGQPQHF. CDR3 coding DNA: TGTGCCAGTCGTTTGACCGGGGGACAGCCCCAGCATTTT.

The chain employs TRBV7-9 and TRBJ2-1; weak D call: TRBD2 (5 bases). Germline CDR1 reads SEHNR; CDR2 reads FQNEAQ (reference sequence). The CDR3 runs 13 residues. Trimming removed 3 bases at V and 9 bases at J, with 12 bases between. This CDR3 is CASSFVLGGEQFF. DNA of the CDR3: TGTGCCAGCAGCTTTGTGCTTGGAGGTGAGCAGTTCTTC.

The table lists this clone with a few counts. The rearrangement links TRBV10-3 to TRBJ2-1; the D gene is possibly TRBD2 (5 bases). Germline-derived CDR1 and CDR2 are ENHRY and SYGVKD. The CDR3 runs 14 residues. V gave up 2 bases and J gave up 4 bases, with 9 bases separating them. The DNA for the CDR3 is TGTGCCATCAGTGAGGGACTGGAGTACAATGAGCAGTTCTTC. Its protein is CAISEGLEYNEQFF.

The chain joins TRBV10-3 to TRBJ1-5, with D perhaps matching TRBD1 (5 bases). CDR1 ENHRY and CDR2 SYGVKD come from the germline V gene. This CDR3 is 13 amino acids long. Trimming took off 0 bases at V and 8 bases at J, with 8 bases between the two ends. The CDR3 loop reads CAISESSGEPQHF. The CDR3 coding sequence is TGTGCCATCAGTGAGTCGTCGGGGGAGCCCCAGCATTTT.

This clone occurred a few times. The gene calls are TRBV25-1 and TRBJ2-5, with 7 bases matching TRBD2. This CDR3 comprises 15 residues. The V gene's germline CDR1 is MGHDK and CDR2 SYGVNS. V shed 6 bases and J 4 bases; nucleotides not matched to a gene: 11. The chain's CDR3 is CASSLGTSVRETQYF. CDR3 coding DNA: TGTGCCAGCAGCCTTGGTACTAGCGTTCGAGAGACCCAGTACTTC. Together with reference TRBV25-1 and TRBJ2-5, the CDR3 gives the full variable domain: EADIYQTPRYLVIGTGKKITLECSQTMGHDKMYWYQQDPGMELHLIHYSYGVNSTEKGDLSSESTVSRIRTEHFPLTLESARPSHTSQYLCASSLGTSVRETQYFGPGTRLLVL.

This chain's CDR3 is CASSLEQGQSTEAFF. The DNA of the CDR3 is TGTGCCAGCAGCTTAGAGCAGGGGCAGAGCACTGAAGCTTTCTTT. This chain uses TRBV7-9 with TRBJ1-1; perhaps TRBD1 as D (6 bases). V shed 1 base and J shed 4 bases, with 13 bases lying between them. The CDR3 loop spans 15 amino acids. Per germline, CDR1 SEHNR and CDR2 FQNEAQ (reference sequence).